This TCR beta chain was identified in a study of cytomegalovirus exposure and HLA in healthy donors. This CDR3 has 12 amino acids. Germline V lookup: CDR1 SEHNR, CDR2 FQNEAQ (reference sequence). Note on this clone: At one end the junction does not follow the germline gene, possibly because of a read error.

In the PCR, 60 Vbeta and 13 Jbeta primers were used. The protocol was immunoSEQ multiplex PCR, while the TCRdb copy is restricted to in-frame clones and leaves out a portion. The table records fewer than 200,000 clones, approximately 80% of them present only once. V usage is TRBV7-9 and J usage is TRBJ2-7; D unresolved. Sequencing was done on a sample of PBMCs. This sequence was found in a man in his forties or fifties in good health and CMV-seronegative. The DNA for the CDR3 is TGTTCCAGCAGCTCGCGAGAGTACGAGCAGTACTTC. This translates into CSSSSREYEQYF.